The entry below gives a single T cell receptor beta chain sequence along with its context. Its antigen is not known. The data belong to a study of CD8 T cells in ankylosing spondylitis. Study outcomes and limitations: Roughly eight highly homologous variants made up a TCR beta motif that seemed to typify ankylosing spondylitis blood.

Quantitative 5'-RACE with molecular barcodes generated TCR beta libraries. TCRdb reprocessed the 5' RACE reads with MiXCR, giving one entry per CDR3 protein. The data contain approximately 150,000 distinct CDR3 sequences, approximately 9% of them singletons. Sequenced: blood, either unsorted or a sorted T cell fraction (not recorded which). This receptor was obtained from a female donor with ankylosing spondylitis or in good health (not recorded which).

CDR3: CASSLATGAGFYEQYF. The CDR3 coding sequence is TGTGCCAGCAGCTTAGCTACGGGGGCGGGTTTCTACGAGCAGTACTTC. The gene calls are TRBV7-6 and TRBJ2-7; the D gene could be TRBD1 or TRBD2 (6 bases each). Germline CDR1 SGHVS, CDR2 FNYEAQ. Trimming took off 0 bases at V and 3 bases at J, with 15 bases between the two ends. The CDR3 loop spans 16 amino acids.